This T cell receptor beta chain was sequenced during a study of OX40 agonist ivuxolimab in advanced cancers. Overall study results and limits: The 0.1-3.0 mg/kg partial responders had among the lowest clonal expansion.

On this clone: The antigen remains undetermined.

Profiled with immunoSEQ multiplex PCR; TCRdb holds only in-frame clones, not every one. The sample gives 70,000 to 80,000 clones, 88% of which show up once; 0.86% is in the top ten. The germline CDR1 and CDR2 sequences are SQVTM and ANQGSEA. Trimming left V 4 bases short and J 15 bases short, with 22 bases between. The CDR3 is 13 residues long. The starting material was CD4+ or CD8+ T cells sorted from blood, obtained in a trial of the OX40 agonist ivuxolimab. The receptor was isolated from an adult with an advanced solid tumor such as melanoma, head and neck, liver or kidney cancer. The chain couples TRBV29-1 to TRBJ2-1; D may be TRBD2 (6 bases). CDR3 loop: CSVGTVGGTPPFF. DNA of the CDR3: TGCAGCGTTGGGACTGTCGGGGGAACCCCTCCGTTCTTC.